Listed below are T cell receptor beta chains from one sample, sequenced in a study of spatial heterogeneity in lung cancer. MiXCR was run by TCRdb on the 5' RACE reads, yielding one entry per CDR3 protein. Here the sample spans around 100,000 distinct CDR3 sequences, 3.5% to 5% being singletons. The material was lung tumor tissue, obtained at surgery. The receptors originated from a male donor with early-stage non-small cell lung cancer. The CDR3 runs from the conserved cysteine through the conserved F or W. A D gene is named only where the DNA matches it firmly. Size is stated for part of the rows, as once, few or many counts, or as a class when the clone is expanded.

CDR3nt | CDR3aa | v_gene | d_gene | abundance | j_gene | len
TGCAGTCCTAGGGCCGAGAGTACCTACGAGCAGTACTTC | CSPRAESTYEQYF | TRBV20-1 | NA | many | TRBJ2-7 | 13
TGCGCCAGCAGCGGAGGACGGAATGATCAGCCCCAGCATTTT | CASSGGRNDQPQHF | TRBV5-1 | NA | many | TRBJ1-5 | 14
TGTGCCAGCAGTCAGGGACAGGTACTTTATTTT | CASSQGQVLYF | TRBV6-6 | TRBD1 | many | TRBJ2-3 | 11
TGTGCCAGCAGCCAAATTAGCGGGTCAACAGCGTTCTCCTACAATGAGCAGTTCTTC | CASSQISGSTAFSYNEQFF | TRBV3-1 | TRBD2 | many | TRBJ2-1 | 19
TGCGCCAGCAGCCCGCTTGGGGTTGCGCCAGATGAGCAGTTCTTC | CASSPLGVAPDEQFF | TRBV5-1 | NA | many | TRBJ2-1 | 15
TGCAGCGTTCAAGGGGGCCCCCGAGATGGCTACACCTTC | CSVQGGPRDGYTF | TRBV29-1 | TRBD1 | many | TRBJ1-2 | 13
TGCGCCAGCAGCTTGGGGGGCGTAATATACGAGCAGTACTTC | CASSLGGVIYEQYF | TRBV5-1 | NA | many | TRBJ2-7 | 14
TGTGCCAGCAGTTTAGGAGGGTTGGGTCAGCCCCAGCATTTT | CASSLGGLGQPQHF | TRBV12-3/TRBV12-4 | NA | few | TRBJ1-5 | 14
TGTGCCAGCAGCTTAGCGGGGGCAGATACGCAGTATTTT | CASSLAGADTQYF | TRBV11-2 | NA | many | TRBJ2-3 | 13
TGTGCCAGCAGCCCACCCAGGGGTGGCTACACCTTC | CASSPPRGGYTF | TRBV6-5 | NA | NA | TRBJ1-2 | 12
TGCGCCAGCAGCTTGGCTAGCGGTCACTCCTACGAGCAGTACTTC | CASSLASGHSYEQYF | TRBV5-1 | TRBD2 | many | TRBJ2-7 | 15